This section outlines one T cell receptor (beta chain) sequence together with its context. The record originates from a study of blood T cell repertoires in COVID-19. Sequencing used immunoSEQ multiplex PCR; TCRdb keeps in-frame clones, though not all of them. The sample holds roughly 200,000 clones, 88% seen once. The CDR3 is 14 amino acids. Germline V gives CDR1 SGHAT, CDR2 FQNNGV. V was clipped by 1 base and J by 1 base; unmatched bases: 0. The sample consisted of peripheral blood. The chain is built from TRBV11-2 and TRBJ2-7; 8 bases match TRBD2. The receptor was derived from a man in his late teens or twenties with active or convalescent COVID-19. The CDR3 DNA reads TGTGCCAGCAGCTTAGCGGGAGGGTCCTACGAGCAGTACTTC. Its protein product is CASSLAGGSYEQYF. The variable domain in full, with the rest retrieved from reference TRBV11-2 and TRBJ2-7, is EAGVAQSPRYKIIEKRQSVAFWCNPISGHATLYWYQQILGQGPKLLIQFQNNGVVDDSQLPKDRFSAERLKGVDSTLKIQPAKLEDSAVYLCASSLAGGSYEQYFGPGTRLTVT.